These T cell receptor beta chains were read from a single sample in a study of T cell repertoires in cytomegalovirus infection. No antigen is known for these receptors. TCRdb analysed the reads with MiXCR anew, one entry per CDR3 protein. This sample has around 710,000 distinct CDR3 sequences; about 27% occur once, and the top ten carry roughly 13%. The source material was cultured CD8+ T cells from PBMCs, sampled from culture after CMV antigen stimulation. The receptors were gathered from a human donor in good health (CMV status not recorded). Some clones in this sample may be carry-over from other donors' samples. Each CDR3 is given without its conserved first and last residue.

TRBV5-8 | ASDWVGGAYNEQF
TRBV6-1 | ASSERWYLSGLTDTQY
TRBV27 | ASSSVLARGARPNEQF
TRBV7-8 | ASSIASNQPQH
TRBV12-3/TRBV12-4 | ASSLSSHQPQH
TRBV18 | ASSPGEWGLMEKLF
TRBV7-6 | ASSLEGQGGPLETQY
TRBV6-6 | ASSYGSMGGVTDTQY
TRBV13 | ASAEGDLDTQY
TRBV7-9 | ASSLTTAERF
TRBV7-8 | ASSLQWFTDTQY
TRBV6-2/TRBV6-3 | ASSYTDWNTDTQY
TRBV4-3 | ASSPFTSGETTDTQY
TRBV6-6 | ASSITGTGRTDTQY
TRBV7-9 | ASSPRGEKTQY
TRBV2 | ASTYRGGGYT
TRBV29-1 | SVEDPGTGSYEQY
TRBV19 | ASSIWVYSGANVLT
TRBV7-7 | ASSPWAPSVGELF
TRBV7-6 | ASSLGPPGQEPNEQF
TRBV6-5 | ASSYSTGMSTDTQY
TRBV20-1 | SARGEGGRPQH
TRBV11-2 | ASSFNGQQEQF
TRBV6-6 | ASSYSIRVEQF
TRBV4-3 | ASSQDLLAGGLDTQY
TRBV7-9 | ASSPTGGVHNEQF
TRBV4-1 | ASNTGQHSYNEQF
TRBV7-8 | ASSLGSGGRGTEAF
TRBV9 | ASSVASGRQAF
TRBV12-3/TRBV12-4 | ASSRDRGREQY
TRBV7-2 | ASSLEGSPGANVLT
TRBV7-6 | ASSFGAGEQF
TRBV4-1 | ASSVRQSMGLDTQY
TRBV7-9 | ASSLRITSGGTDTQY
TRBV7-8 | ASSFNSEASTDTQY
TRBV20-1 | TLGPGRGRTEAF
TRBV28 | ASSHDRSQETQY
TRBV6-5 | ASEYRTGDVDQETQY
TRBV10-3 | AISESERGGWNEQF
TRBV6-2/TRBV6-3 | ASSSGLRSHTGELF
TRBV7-9 | ASSRFETQY
TRBV6-1 | ATIQGANYGYT